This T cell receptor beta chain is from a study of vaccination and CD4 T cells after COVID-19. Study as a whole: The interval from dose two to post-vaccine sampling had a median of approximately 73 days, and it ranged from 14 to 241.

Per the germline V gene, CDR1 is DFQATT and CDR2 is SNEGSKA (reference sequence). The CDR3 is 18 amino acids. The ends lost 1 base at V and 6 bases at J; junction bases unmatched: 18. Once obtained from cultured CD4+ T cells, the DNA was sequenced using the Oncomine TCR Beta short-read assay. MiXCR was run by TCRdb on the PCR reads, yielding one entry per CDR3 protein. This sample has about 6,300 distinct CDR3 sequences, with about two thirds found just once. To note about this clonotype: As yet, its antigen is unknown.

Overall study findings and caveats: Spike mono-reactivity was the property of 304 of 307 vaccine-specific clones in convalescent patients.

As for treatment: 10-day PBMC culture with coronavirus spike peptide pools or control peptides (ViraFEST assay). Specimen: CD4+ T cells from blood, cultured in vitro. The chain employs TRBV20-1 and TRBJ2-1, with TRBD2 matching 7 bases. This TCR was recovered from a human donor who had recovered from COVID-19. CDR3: CSARVLGTGRAGTNEQFF. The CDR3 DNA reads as TGCAGTGCTAGAGTATTAGGGACTGGGAGGGCCGGTACCAATGAGCAGTTCTTC.